Shown below are 27 T cell receptor beta chains from a single sample sequenced in a study of CXCR3-negative and CXCR3-positive naive CD8 T cells. TRB cDNA was prepared as libraries by UMI-labeled 5' RACE. One entry per CDR3 protein, without DNA, is what TCRdb gives after re-calling the 5' RACE reads. The clone table shows about 150,000 distinct CDR3 sequences, with the ten largest holding just under 0.5%. Which antigens these TCRs recognize remains unknown. Study results and limitations: A higher hydrophobicity marked the TRB CDR3s of CXCR3-positive naive cells versus CXCR3-negative naive cells.

The sample consisted of naive CXCR3+ CD8+ T cells from blood. As for subset: CD45RO-CCR7+CD27+CD95- naive CD8+ T cells expressing CXCR3 (TNR3+). All receptors come from a human donor in good health. Some clones in this sample may be carry-over from other donors' samples.

The chain carries TRBV29-1 and TRBJ2-1; TCRdb lists TRBD1, though no DNA is available to test this call. In germline, CDR1 is SQVTM, CDR2 ANQGSEA. The CDR3 runs to 14 residues. CDR3 protein: CSAVDRGDYNEQFF.

This chain links TRBV7-8 with TRBJ2-2; TCRdb's assignment of TRBD1 cannot be checked, as there is no DNA. Germline V lookup: CDR1 SGHVS, CDR2 FQNEAQ. The CDR3 spans 15 residues. The CDR3 sequence is CASSLLTGGPGELFF.

The V call is TRBV2, the J call TRBJ2-1; absent DNA, TCRdb's TRBD2 call cannot be checked. The CDR3 contains 18 residues. The germline V gene has CDR1 SNHLY and CDR2 FYNNEI. CDR3 sequence: CASKGKGRAQQRNNEQFF.

The chain links TRBV7-9 to TRBJ1-1; lacking DNA, the TRBD1 call made by TCRdb goes unchecked. Germline V gene data show CDR1 as SEHNR and CDR2 as FQNEAQ (reference sequence). This CDR3 comprises 15 residues. This CDR3 reads CASSATQGVVTEAFF.

The chain recombines TRBV7-2 with TRBJ2-7. CDR1 and CDR2 from the germline V gene are SGHTA and FQGNSA. CDR3 length: 12 amino acids. CDR3 residues: CASSFLNYEQYF.

The chain links TRBV11-3 to TRBJ1-1; TCRdb's D call of TRBD1 is untestable without DNA. From germline, CDR1 is SGHNT and CDR2 YENEEA. This CDR3 has 15 amino acids. CDR3 region: CASSRGRGMNTEAFF.

V and J are TRBV20-1 and TRBJ2-2; TCRdb names TRBD2, which stays unverified in the absence of DNA. Germline V CDR1 and CDR2: DFQATT, SNEGSKA (reference sequence). This CDR3 has 14 residues. CDR3 amino acids: CSATSGRAPGELFF.

The V call is TRBV12-3 or TRBV12-4, the J call TRBJ2-3. The CDR3 extends over 12 amino acids. This CDR3 reads CASSLSTDTQYF.

The CDR3 sequence: CASSRGDSGTVYNEQFF. The rearrangement uses TRBV5-1 and TRBJ2-1; TCRdb lists TRBD2, though no DNA is available to test this call. The CDR3 sequence is 17 residues long. Germline V CDR1 and CDR2: SGHRS, YFSETQ.

J is TRBJ2-4 and V is TRBV2; TCRdb indicates TRBD2, and absent DNA this call remains unverified. The CDR3 contains 16 residues. Germline assignment: CDR1 SNHLY and CDR2 FYNNEI. The CDR3 sequence is CASSEESGRALNIQYF.

The chain employs TRBV28 and TRBJ1-3; absent DNA, TCRdb's TRBD1 call cannot be checked. The V gene's germline CDR1 is MDHEN and CDR2 SYDVKM. The CDR3 loop spans 16 amino acids. This CDR3 is CASSLSMSFSGNTIYF.

The rearrangement joins TRBV7-9 to TRBJ2-7. Germline V gene sequence: CDR1 SEHNR, CDR2 FQNEAQ (reference sequence). The CDR3 runs to 12 residues. The CDR3: CATQMGNYEQYF.

The chain carries TRBV5-1 and TRBJ2-1. The CDR3 loop spans 13 amino acids. Germline V gene sequence: CDR1 SGHRS, CDR2 YFSETQ. CDR3 residues: CASSLYLENEQFF.

This rearrangement joins TRBV30 to TRBJ2-3. The CDR3 has 12 amino acids. CDR1 is GTSNPN, CDR2 SVGIG, per germline (reference sequence). The CDR3 sequence is CAWTDVTDTQYF.

J is TRBJ2-1 and V is TRBV5-1; TCRdb picks TRBD2, but there is no DNA to check that call. The CDR3 runs to 15 residues. Germline V lookup: CDR1 SGHRS, CDR2 YFSETQ. The CDR3 reads CASSSTSGAYNEQFF. The full variable domain, its missing parts supplied by reference TRBV5-1 and TRBJ2-1, is KAGVTQTPRYLIKTRGQQVTLSCSPISGHRSVSWYQQTPGQGLQFLFEYFSETQRNKGNFPGRFSGRQFSNSRSEMNVSTLELGDSALYLCASSSTSGAYNEQFFGPGTRLTVL.

The V gene is TRBV3-1, the J gene TRBJ1-6; TCRdb's D call of TRBD1 is untestable without DNA. The CDR3 sequence is 15 residues long. The V gene's germline CDR1 is LGHDT and CDR2 YNNKEL (reference sequence). CDR3 sequence: CASSQDVLGDSPLHF.

The chain uses TRBV4-2 and TRBJ2-3; TCRdb's D call, TRBD1, is unchecked because there is no DNA. The CDR3 has 17 residues. CDR1 and CDR2 (germline): LGHNA, YNFKEQ. The CDR3: CASSRPGGVTSTDTQYF.

The J gene is TRBJ2-1, the V gene TRBV15; TCRdb's assignment of TRBD1 cannot be checked, as there is no DNA. From germline, CDR1 is LNHNV and CDR2 YYDKDF (reference sequence). CDR3 length: 15 amino acids. The CDR3 sequence: CATSAGDRVSDEQFF.

The chain employs TRBV6-5 and TRBJ2-1; with no DNA, the TCRdb D assignment of TRBD1 cannot be verified. CDR1 is MNHEY, CDR2 SVGAGI, per germline. The CDR3 totals 15 residues. The CDR3 region is CASSPDRLSYNEQFF.

The chain couples TRBV13 to TRBJ1-2; without DNA, the TCRdb call of TRBD1 cannot be checked. Germline V gene data show CDR1 as PRHDT and CDR2 as FYEKMQ (reference sequence). This CDR3 contains 17 residues. CDR3 sequence: CASSLFGPDRTTNGYTF.

The chain uses TRBV19 and TRBJ2-1; TCRdb's D call of TRBD2 is untestable without DNA. CDR3 length: 11 amino acids. CDR1 is LNHDA, CDR2 SQIVND, per germline (reference sequence). The CDR3 is CASDSGYEQFF.

The chain joins TRBV7-6 to TRBJ2-7; checking the TCRdb D call of TRBD2 is not possible without DNA. The germline V gene has CDR1 SGHVS and CDR2 FNYEAQ. CDR3 length: 14 amino acids. CDR3 in amino acids: CASSLAAGPREQYF.

The chain is built from TRBV29-1 and TRBJ2-1; TCRdb picks TRBD1, but there is no DNA to check that call. The CDR3 extends over 12 amino acids. The germline V gene encodes CDR1 SQVTM and CDR2 ANQGSEA. The CDR3 sequence: CSPLGSSNEQFF.

This chain uses TRBV4-1 with TRBJ2-5; TCRdb reports TRBD1, a call that lacks DNA to check it against. CDR1 and CDR2 (germline): MGHRA, YSYEKL. CDR3 length equals 16 residues. The CDR3 reads CASSHMTTGGPQTQYF.

V and J are TRBV1 and TRBJ1-2. TRBV1 is a known pseudogene. The CDR3 loop spans 19 amino acids. This chain's CDR3 is CTSSQDRREQGGVGYGYTF.

The rearrangement joins TRBV7-9 to TRBJ2-1; the TCRdb call, TRBD2, lacks DNA for checking. Germline lookup yields CDR1 SEHNR and CDR2 FQNEAQ (reference sequence). This CDR3 is built from 13 residues. CDR3 sequence: CASGSSRYNEQFF. The complete variable domain, with remaining parts taken from reference TRBV7-9 and TRBJ2-1, reads DTGVSQNPRHKITKRGQNVTFRCDPISEHNRLYWYRQTLGQGPEFLTYFQNEAQLEKSRLLSDRFSAERPKGSFSTLEIQRTEQGDSAMYLCASGSSRYNEQFFGPGTRLTVL.

The chain links TRBV29-1 to TRBJ2-5; the TRBD1 assignment by TCRdb is unverifiable without DNA. The CDR3 contains 14 residues. Germline-derived CDR1 and CDR2 are SQVTM and ANQGSEA. The CDR3 protein is CSVEGAGDQETQYF.